The T cell receptor beta chain described here comes from a study of shared clonotypes between healthy human individuals. The study's findings and limits: Even with large depth, rarefaction showed that sorted-subset sequencing was incomplete.

A note on this clone: Its antigen is not known.

The DNA input per sorted-subset replicate PCR was roughly 0.2 ug, corresponding to some 30,000 T cell genomes. Measured with immunoSEQ multiplex PCR; TCRdb has only the in-frame clones, and not every one. The sample lists more than 550,000 clones; 55% to 80% were seen once. Sample: memory CD4+ T cells sorted from blood. Subset reported: CD45RA-negative fraction. The clonotype originates from a woman aged 25 to 45 in good health.

CDR3 DNA sequence: TGTGCCAGTACAGGGGATTTGGCCAAAAACATTCAGTACTTC. Its protein product is CASTGDLAKNIQYF. The chain is built from TRBV2 and TRBJ2-4; 7 positions agree with TRBD1. The ends lost 9 bases at V and 1 base at J; junction bases unmatched: 6. The CDR3 consists of 14 residues. Per the germline V gene, CDR1 is SNHLY and CDR2 is FYNNEI.